A selection of T cell receptor beta chains follows, all from one sample in a study of blood T cells in healthy people across ages. A single record per CDR3 protein comes from TCRdb applying MiXCR to the 5' RACE reads. The sample lists 1.5 million to 2 million distinct CDR3 sequences; less than 50% were seen once. The source material was blood. The receptors originated from a woman between 35 and 50 years old in good health. Both conserved end residues are part of each CDR3. D genes are given only for firm matches. Only part of the rows carry a size: once, few, many, or a class if the clone is expanded.

v_call	j_call	clone_size	d_call	cdr3_nt	cdr3_aa
TRBV9	TRBJ1-1	.	.	TGTGCCAGCAGCGTAGCCCAGAACACTGAAGCTTTCTTT	CASSVAQNTEAFF
TRBV24-1	TRBJ1-6	.	TRBD1	TGTGCCACCGGTCAAGGGGGGACAGCTAATTCACCCCTCCACTTT	CATGQGGTANSPLHF
TRBV12-3/TRBV12-4	TRBJ2-5	.	.	TGTGCCAGCAGCTCCGACAGTGGGCGAGAGACCCAGTACTTC	CASSSDSGRETQYF
TRBV12-3/TRBV12-4	TRBJ1-1	.	.	TGTGCCAGCGACATCCTTAACAGGCCGACCGGCACTGAAGCTTTCTTT	CASDILNRPTGTEAFF
TRBV20-1	TRBJ1-2	few	TRBD1	TGCAGTACTAGAGTGGACAGGGTCGGGGCGTACACCTTC	CSTRVDRVGAYTF
TRBV27	TRBJ1-2	.	TRBD1	TGTGCCAGCGGGACAGGGGTGGGCTATGGCTACACCTTC	CASGTGVGYGYTF
TRBV6-6	TRBJ1-1	.	.	TGTGCCAGCAACTTAAGGAACACTGAAGCTTTCTTT	CASNLRNTEAFF
TRBV15	TRBJ1-2	few	.	TGTGCCACCAGCAGAGGCGGGGTTAGGAACTATGGCTACACCTTC	CATSRGGVRNYGYTF
TRBV4-2	TRBJ2-5	.	.	TGTGCCAGCAGCCAAGGCGGGGGCCCCACAGGAGAGACCCAGTACTTC	CASSQGGGPTGETQYF
TRBV6-2/TRBV6-3	TRBJ2-3	.	TRBD1	TGTGCCAGCAGTCCCCCGGGACAGTCAAATACGCAGTATTTT	CASSPPGQSNTQYF
TRBV7-2	TRBJ2-5	.	.	TGTGCCAGCGAAAGTCCGGGGACGGTCGAGACCCAGTACTTC	CASESPGTVETQYF
TRBV27	TRBJ2-7	few	.	TGTGCCAGCAGTTTATCCCCGGACGACTACTCCTACGAGCAGTACTTC	CASSLSPDDYSYEQYF
TRBV12-3/TRBV12-4	TRBJ2-5	few	TRBD1	TGTGCCAGCAGTCTATACGGGACAGGACAAGAGACCCAGTACTTC	CASSLYGTGQETQYF
TRBV7-9	TRBJ1-2	.	.	TGTGCCAGCAGCCTCGGGACACTGAATCCTAACTATGGCTACACCTTC	CASSLGTLNPNYGYTF
TRBV29-1	TRBJ1-2	.	.	.	CSVPIRADYGCTF
TRBV28	TRBJ2-5	once	.	TGTGCCAGCGGGAGCCATGAGCAGTACTTC	CASGSHEQYF
TRBV27	TRBJ2-3	few	.	TGTGCCAGCAAACAGGGATCTGATACGCAGTATTTT	CASKQGSDTQYF
TRBV28	TRBJ2-7	.	.	TGTGCCAGCGGCCCCCCCTGGGGGGAGCAGTACTTC	CASGPPWGEQYF
TRBV9	TRBJ2-1	.	.	TGTGCCAGCAGCGCGGGACCGACCGCGGTCGATGAGCAGTTCTTC	CASSAGPTAVDEQFF
TRBV29-1	TRBJ1-4	few	.	TGCAGCGTCGCCGGGACGGCAGATTCTAATGAAAAACTGTTTTTT	CSVAGTADSNEKLFF
TRBV5-1	TRBJ1-2	.	.	TGCGCCAGCAGCCCCGGCAGGGGCCCCGTCAACTATGGCTACACCTTC	CASSPGRGPVNYGYTF
TRBV6-2/TRBV6-3	TRBJ1-2	once	TRBD1	TGTGCCAGCAGCCTGCAGGGGGAGTTTACTGATGGCTACACCTTC	CASSLQGEFTDGYTF
TRBV9	TRBJ1-2	.	TRBD1	TGTGCCAGCAGCGGCCGAGACAGGGGCGACGACTATGGCTACACCTTC	CASSGRDRGDDYGYTF
TRBV7-9	TRBJ2-1	.	.	TGTGCCAGCAGCTTAATGGACAGTCTTGATGAGCAGTTCTTC	CASSLMDSLDEQFF
TRBV28	TRBJ2-7	.	.	TGTGCCAGCAGTTCGACGGACGGCCCCTACGAGCAGTACTTC	CASSSTDGPYEQYF
TRBV6-7	TRBJ2-5	.	TRBD1	TGTGCCAGCAGGTTTCCTCAAGACAGGGGGTCTATGGAGACCCAGTACTTC	CASRFPQDRGSMETQYF
TRBV2	TRBJ1-1	.	TRBD1	TGTGCCAGCGACCAGTTGTTTCTACAGGGGACTGAAGCTTTCTTT	CASDQLFLQGTEAFF
TRBV9	TRBJ2-5	few	.	TGTGCCAGCAGCCGAGGAGCACCCCAAGAGACCCAGTACTTC	CASSRGAPQETQYF
TRBV25-1	TRBJ2-5	.	TRBD2	TGTGCCAGCTTATCCCCCCGCGGGGGGACGCTTCAAGAGACCCAGTACTTC	CASLSPRGGTLQETQYF
TRBV27	TRBJ1-1	.	.	TGTGCCAGCAAGGCCTACTACACTGAAGCTTTCTTT	CASKAYYTEAFF
TRBV6-5	TRBJ1-2	.	TRBD1	TGTGCCAGCAGCTTCAAGGGGGCGGGGAACTGTGGCTACACCTTC	CASSFKGAGNCGYTF
TRBV25-1	TRBJ1-2	.	.	TGTGCCAACAGTGAATCAGTCGGGGGCTACACCTTC	CANSESVGGYTF
TRBV29-1	TRBJ2-1	.	.	TGCAGCGTTGATAAGGGGGGGCTGGGCAATGAGCAGTTCTTC	CSVDKGGLGNEQFF
TRBV4-3	TRBJ2-6	.	.	TGCGCCAGCAGCCAAGGCCTGAGGGTCTCTGGGGCCAACGTCCCGACTTTC	CASSQGLRVSGANVPTF
TRBV24-1	TRBJ2-1	.	.	TGTGCCACCAGTGATGGTGTTGGAAGCTCCTACAATGAGCAGTTCTTC	CATSDGVGSSYNEQFF
TRBV5-6	TRBJ2-3	.	.	TGTGCCAGCAGCTTATCGGCGGGGCGTTACACAGATACGCAGTATTTT	CASSLSAGRYTDTQYF
TRBV4-3	TRBJ2-1	.	.	TGCGCCAGCAGCCTTACGCTGACTGGTGGGTCCTACAATGAGCAGTTCTTC	CASSLTLTGGSYNEQFF
TRBV10-3	TRBJ2-3	few	.	TGTGCCATCAGTGAAGGTCGTCGCACAGATACGCAGTATTTT	CAISEGRRTDTQYF
TRBV28	TRBJ2-5	.	.	TGTGCCAGCAGCCTAATGAAGGGCCTAGGTAATGAGCAGTACTTC	CASSLMKGLGNEQYF
TRBV10-3	TRBJ1-1	.	.	TGTGCCATCCTCAGAGGTGTAGAAGGAAGCACTGAAGCTTTCTTT	CAILRGVEGSTEAFF
TRBV6-2/TRBV6-3	TRBJ1-1	.	.	TGTGCTAATAGCCGGGGGCCCGACACTGAAGCTTTCTTT	CANSRGPDTEAFF
TRBV20-1	TRBJ2-5	.	TRBD1	TGCAGTGCTAAATCGGACAGGGTGTTAGGAGAGACCCAGTACTTC	CSAKSDRVLGETQYF
TRBV9	TRBJ2-6	.	.	TGTGCCAGCAGCGTAGGGGCGACCTCTGGGGCCGACGTCCTGACTTTC	CASSVGATSGADVLTF
TRBV5-1	TRBJ2-1	few	.	TGCGCCAGCAGAACGGACACCTACAATGAGCAGTTCTTC	CASRTDTYNEQFF
TRBV7-2	TRBJ1-2	.	.	TGTGCCAGCAGCTTAAATCCAGTCTCCTATGGCTACACCTTC	CASSLNPVSYGYTF
TRBV11-2	TRBJ2-6	.	.	TGTGCCAGCAGCCACCACAGGACACAACCTTCTGGGGCCAACGTCCTGACTTTC	CASSHHRTQPSGANVLTF
TRBV7-9	TRBJ2-3	many	.	TGTGCCAGCAGTGGGACTAGCACAGATACGCAGTATTTT	CASSGTSTDTQYF
TRBV7-2	TRBJ2-7	.	TRBD1	TGTGCCAGCAGCCATCCAGGGGGCTACGAGCAGTACTTC	CASSHPGGYEQYF
TRBV7-9	TRBJ2-5	few	TRBD2	TGTGCCAGCAGCTCCCCTCGGGGGGGGAGGGATGAGACCCAGTACTTC	CASSSPRGGRDETQYF
TRBV2	TRBJ2-3	.	.	TGTGCCAGCCGGGACGGCCCCACAGATACGCAGTATTTT	CASRDGPTDTQYF
TRBV2	TRBJ2-1	.	TRBD2	TGTGCCAGCAGTGACCAGCGGGAGCGGTACAATGAGCAGTTCTTC	CASSDQRERYNEQFF
TRBV9	TRBJ2-7	.	TRBD1	TGTGCCAGCAGCGTCGATGGGACAGGGCTGTACAATGAGCAGTACTTC	CASSVDGTGLYNEQYF
TRBV7-9	TRBJ1-2	.	TRBD1	TGTGCCAGCAGACCGACAGGGGTAGGGTATGGCTACACCTTC	CASRPTGVGYGYTF
TRBV10-3	TRBJ2-7	.	TRBD2	TGTGCCACCTCGGGGGGGATCTCCTACGAGCAGTACTTC	CATSGGISYEQYF
TRBV12-3/TRBV12-4	TRBJ2-3	few	.	TGTGCCAGCAGTTCAGACTGGGATAAAGATACGCAGTATTTT	CASSSDWDKDTQYF
TRBV7-9	TRBJ2-7	.	.	TGTGCCAGCAGCTTCCCCACCCGCAACGAGCAGTACTTC	CASSFPTRNEQYF
TRBV7-4	TRBJ1-5	.	.	TGTGCCAGCAGCTTAAGGGGAACTTATCAGCCCCAGCATTTT	CASSLRGTYQPQHF
TRBV3-1	TRBJ2-1	.	.	TGTGCCAGCAGCCAAGGGCTCGGGGCGATATTCAATGAGCAGTTCTTC	CASSQGLGAIFNEQFF
TRBV3-1	TRBJ2-1	.	.	TGTGCCAGCAGCTTCCGGGCAGGGCAGAATGAGCAGTTCTTC	CASSFRAGQNEQFF
TRBV24-1	TRBJ2-1	.	TRBD1	TGTGCCACCAGACCCCAGGGGGCTAACAATGAGCAGTTCTTC	CATRPQGANNEQFF